This entry features one TCR beta chain sequence. Its antigen is unknown. These data belong to a study of stem cell transplantation in POMP-related autoinflammatory disease. General study results and limits: PRAID patients trended toward lower TRB diversity and higher clonality in all analyzed T-cell subsets.

The data were produced by immunoSEQ multiplex PCR, yet TCRdb's version contains in-frame clones alone and is incomplete. The table includes some 70,000 clones, approximately 90% detected once. Trimming took off 6 bases at V and 4 bases at J, with 10 bases between the two ends. From germline, CDR1 is SEHNR and CDR2 FQNEAQ (reference sequence). This CDR3 is 13 amino acids long. The origin of this receptor is a human patient with POMP-related autoinflammation and immune dysregulation (PRAID). Some T cells may have come from the graft donor. This chain links TRBV7-9 with TRBJ2-1; D possibly corresponds to TRBD1 (5 bases). Material: CD4+ T cells from PBMCs, obtained after stem cell transplantation. The CDR3 spells CASRLTGYNEQFF. The CDR3 nucleotides are TGTGCCAGCAGACTTACAGGATACAATGAGCAGTTCTTC.